This is a list of T cell receptor beta chains from one sample in a study of PD-L1 blockade in urothelial cancer. Sequencing was performed with immunoSEQ multiplex PCR; in TCRdb, only in-frame clones are kept and a portion is missing. The table has 50,000 or so clones, over 70% seen once. The starting material was PBMCs, obtained around atezolizumab (anti-PD-L1) treatment. Receptors originate from a man aged 65 to 79 with urothelial cancer. Both conserved end residues are part of each CDR3. The D gene is left open where the match is weak.

TRBV6-5 - CASSYEGSRDTDTQYF
TRBV7-9 TRBD2 CASSLGLAGGYEQYF
TRBV27 TRBD2 CASSSTSGYTGELFF
TRBV11-3 - CASSFRTNSYEQYF
TRBV4-2 - CASSQQDNEQFF
TRBV29-1 - CSVPTPGGEAFF
TRBV5-1 TRBD2 CASSSGLANYEQYF
TRBV12-5 TRBD2 CASGPGLAGGADAQFF
TRBV4-1 TRBD2 CASIGGRARQFF
TRBV7-9 TRBD2 CASSSSTSADTQYF
TRBV6-1 - CASRTPRVRNEQFF
TRBV6-4 TRBD2 CANLNHSGRAKNIQYF
TRBV9 - CASTSFGPGFSGNTIYF
TRBV2 - CASSQQRNNRDFSYEQYF
TRBV30 TRBD1 CAWSRGFPGANVLTF
TRBV15 - CATSREWGGASNQPQHF
TRBV5-1 TRBD1 CASSPGQLGNYGYTF